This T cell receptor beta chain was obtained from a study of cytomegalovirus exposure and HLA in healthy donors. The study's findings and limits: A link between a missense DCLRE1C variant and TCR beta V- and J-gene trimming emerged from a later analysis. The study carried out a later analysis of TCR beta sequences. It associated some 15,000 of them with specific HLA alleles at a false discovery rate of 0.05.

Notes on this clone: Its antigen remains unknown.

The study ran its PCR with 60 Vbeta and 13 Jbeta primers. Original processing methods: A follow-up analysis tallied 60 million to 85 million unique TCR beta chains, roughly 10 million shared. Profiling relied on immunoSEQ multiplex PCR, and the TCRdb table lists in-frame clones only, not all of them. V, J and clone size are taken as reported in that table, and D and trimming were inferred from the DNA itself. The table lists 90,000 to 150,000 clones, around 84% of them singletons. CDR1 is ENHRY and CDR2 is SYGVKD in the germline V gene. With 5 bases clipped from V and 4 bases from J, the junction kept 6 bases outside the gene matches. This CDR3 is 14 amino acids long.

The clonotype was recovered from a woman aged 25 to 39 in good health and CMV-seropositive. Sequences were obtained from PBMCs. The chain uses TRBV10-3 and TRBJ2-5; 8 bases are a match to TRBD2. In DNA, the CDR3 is TGTGCCATCAGTTCCGGGACTAGTGTAGAGACCCAGTACTTC. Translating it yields CAISSGTSVETQYF.